This T cell receptor beta chain emerged from a study of T cell responses to AZD1222 COVID-19 vaccine. Study-wide points: Spike-wide vaccine-associated CD4 TCRs dominated at 160-218 and 743-854. Spike-specific TCR breadth rose after two AZD1222 doses, and depth rose as well. Clonal diversity was possibly underestimated; the donors were predominantly white British and more often female.

Some clones are missing from TCRdb's copy, which holds only in-frame ones; the method was immunoSEQ multiplex PCR. The table lists 150,000 to 200,000 clones, 70% to 90% of them singletons, with under 14% in the top ten. Doses given second, at about 4 or about 12 weeks, were pooled. With regard to this clone: The antigen is not known.

This CDR3 has 15 amino acids. Per the germline V gene, CDR1 is MDHEN and CDR2 is SYDVKM. V was trimmed by 5 bases and J by 7 bases, leaving 20 bases between them. The chain joins TRBV28 to TRBJ1-2; tentatively, D is TRBD1 (5 bases). This clonotype was sampled from an adult who received the AZD1222 COVID-19 vaccine. Specimen: peripheral blood, collected 28 days after the second AZD1222 dose. The CDR3 coding sequence is TGTGCCAGCAGTATTTGGTGGACAAACGGAACTGGCTACACCTTC. It encodes CASSIWWTNGTGYTF.